The 29 T cell receptor beta chains in this list originate from one sample, sequenced in a study of shared clonotypes between healthy human individuals. Clones were sequenced by immunoSEQ multiplex PCR, and TCRdb holds only the in-frame ones, with some missing. The sample records more than 850,000 clones, 75% to 85% being singletons. The sequencing sample was made of memory CD4+ T cells from PBMCs. Sample subset: CD45RA-negative fraction. All receptors come from a man between 18 and 29 years old in good health. Some clones in this sample may be carry-over from other donors' samples.

V usage is TRBV5-1 and J usage is TRBJ2-5; unclear D gene. CDR1 is SGHRS, CDR2 YFSETQ, per germline. Trimming stripped 4 bases from V and 1 base from J, with 8 bases between. The CDR3 has 13 amino acids. CDR3 DNA sequence: TGCGCCAGCAGCCTGGTTACCCAAGAGACCCAGTACTTC. Protein: CASSLVTQETQYF.

The chain is built from TRBV29-1 and TRBJ1-3; D is possibly TRBD1 (6 bases). CDR1 is SQVTM, CDR2 ANQGSEA, per germline. The CDR3 loop spans 13 amino acids. V gave up 5 bases and J gave up 3 bases, with 11 bases separating them. The CDR3 loop reads CSVRGVGGNTIYF. The CDR3 nucleotides read TGCAGCGTTAGGGGGGTTGGTGGAAACACCATATATTTT.

V is TRBV2 and J is TRBJ2-3, with 15 bases lining up with TRBD2. The germline V gene encodes CDR1 SNHLY and CDR2 FYNNEI. V shed 5 bases and J 1 base; nucleotides not matched to a gene: 10. This CDR3 has 19 amino acids. The CDR3 spells CASSKGLAGGRRRTDTQYF. The CDR3 nucleotides read TGTGCCAGCAGTAAGGGACTAGCGGGAGGCCGACGTCGCACAGATACGCAGTATTTT.

The rearrangement uses TRBV7-6 and TRBJ2-1; 11 nucleotides line up with TRBD2. This CDR3 has 15 amino acids. V dropped 5 bases and J dropped 5; count of bases not matched to a gene: 5. The germline V gene encodes CDR1 SGHVS and CDR2 FNYEAQ. The chain's CDR3 is CASSMGLADHNEQFF. The DNA of the CDR3 is TGTGCCAGCAGCATGGGACTAGCGGACCACAATGAGCAGTTCTTC.

The chain couples TRBV6-5 to TRBJ1-1, with TRBD1 matching 7 bases. This CDR3 region has 14 residues. Germline V CDR1 and CDR2: MNHEY, SVGAGI. V lost 4 bases and J lost 6; bases outside the gene matches: 8. DNA of the CDR3: TGTGCCAGCAGTTCCACCCAGGGGGGCCCTGAAGCTTTCTTT. This translates into CASSSTQGGPEAFF.

The sample holds a few counts of this clone. This chain uses TRBV6-6 with TRBJ2-5; 11 nucleotides agree with TRBD2. The germline V gene encodes CDR1 MNHNY and CDR2 SVGAGI (reference sequence). The CDR3 extends over 16 amino acids. J gave up 0 bases and V 6 bases, and 6 bases lay outside the gene matches. The CDR3 nucleotides read TGTGCCAGCAGAACCGGGACTAGCGGCGACCAAGAGACCCAGTACTTC. Translated: CASRTGTSGDQETQYF.

The chain joins TRBV25-1 to TRBJ2-4; the D gene is possibly TRBD1 (5 bases). The CDR3 has 12 amino acids. Germline CDR1 MGHDK, CDR2 SYGVNS. V was pared by 10 bases and J by 8 bases, with 15 bases between. The CDR3 sequence: CATAQGDHIQYF. The CDR3 DNA reads as TGTGCCACCGCTCAGGGTGATCACATTCAGTACTTC.

The V gene is TRBV7-2, the J gene TRBJ1-2; D is possibly TRBD1 (5 bases). Germline lookup yields CDR1 SGHTA and CDR2 FQGNSA. Deletions cut 1 base from V and 2 bases from J, with 8 bases between. The CDR3 has 14 amino acids. CDR3 coding DNA: TGTGCCAGCAGCTTAGACAGGATGAACTATGGCTACACCTTC. It specifies CASSLDRMNYGYTF.

The chain is built from TRBV28 and TRBJ2-5, with TRBD2 matching over 8 bases. This CDR3 contains 16 residues. The trim removed 4 bases at V and 2 bases at J, leaving 9 bases unmatched. CDR1 and CDR2 (germline): MDHEN, SYDVKM. CDR3: CASSSFVAGTQETQYF. CDR3 nucleotides: TGTGCCAGCAGTTCTTTCGTAGCGGGGACACAAGAGACCCAGTACTTC.

This chain links TRBV9 with TRBJ2-2, with a weak D call TRBD1 (5 bases). V was pared by 4 bases and J by 0 bases, with 13 bases between. The CDR3 has 16 residues. Germline CDR1 and CDR2: SGDLS and YYNGEE. The CDR3 DNA reads TGTGCCAGCAGCCTAACCCAGGGCCCGAACACCGGGGAGCTGTTTTTT. It codes for CASSLTQGPNTGELFF. Filled out from reference TRBV9 and TRBJ2-2, the complete variable domain reads DSGVTQTPKHLITATGQRVTLRCSPRSGDLSVYWYQQSLDQGLQFLIQYYNGEERAKGNILERFSAQQFPDLHSELNLSSLELGDSALYFCASSLTQGPNTGELFFGEGSRLTVL.

The DNA of the CDR3 is TGTGCCAGCAGCCCCGGGACAGCGGGCTTCGAGCAGTACTTC. Protein: CASSPGTAGFEQYF. The rearrangement links TRBV11-2 to TRBJ2-7; weak D call: TRBD1 (7 bases). This CDR3 is built from 14 residues. The V end lost 5 bases, the J end lost 6 bases, and 17 bases lay between the germline ends. The germline V gene has CDR1 SGHAT and CDR2 FQNNGV.

This clone appeared many times. The chain couples TRBV9 to TRBJ2-1; 9 bases match TRBD1. Germline V gene sequence: CDR1 SGDLS, CDR2 YYNGEE. This CDR3 spans 16 amino acids. The trim removed 3 bases at V and 7 bases at J, leaving 11 bases unmatched. CDR3 sequence reads: CASSAYLGQGWNEQFF. DNA for the CDR3: TGTGCCAGCAGCGCCTACTTGGGACAGGGATGGAATGAGCAGTTCTTC. The variable domain in full, with the rest retrieved from reference TRBV9 and TRBJ2-1, is DSGVTQTPKHLITATGQRVTLRCSPRSGDLSVYWYQQSLDQGLQFLIQYYNGEERAKGNILERFSAQQFPDLHSELNLSSLELGDSALYFCASSAYLGQGWNEQFFGPGTRLTVL.

The chain is built from TRBV25-1 and TRBJ2-2; no firm D call. This CDR3 spans 15 amino acids. Trimming took off 6 bases at V and 4 bases at J, with 15 bases between the two ends. The germline CDR1 and CDR2 sequences are MGHDK and SYGVNS. The CDR3 bases are TGTGCCAGCAGCCGTATGGAGCTAGTCACCGGGGAGCTGTTTTTT. This codes for CASSRMELVTGELFF.

For this clone: Other DNA sequences within the sample encode an identical CDR3. The chain links TRBV19 to TRBJ2-3; 12 nucleotides agree with TRBD2. The CDR3 has 13 amino acids. V gave up 8 bases and J gave up 6 bases; unmatched junction bases: 3. Germline loops: CDR1 LNHDA, CDR2 SQIVND (reference sequence). The CDR3 reads CASGTSGRDTQYF. CDR3 DNA: TGTGCCAGTGGGACTAGCGGGCGCGATACGCAGTATTTT. Complete variable domain (other parts from reference TRBV19 and TRBJ2-3): DGGITQSPKYLFRKEGQNVTLSCEQNLNHDAMYWYRQDPGQGLRLIYYSQIVNDFQKGDIAEGYSVSREKKESFPLTVTSAQKNPTAFYLCASGTSGRDTQYFGPGTRLTVL.

This chain links TRBV2 with TRBJ1-5, with D unclear. The germline V gene has CDR1 SNHLY and CDR2 FYNNEI. There are 13 residues in the CDR3. Deletions cut 7 bases from V and 2 bases from J, with 9 bases between. The CDR3 here is CASTDGRNQPQHF. DNA of the CDR3: TGTGCCAGCACGGACGGCCGCAATCAGCCCCAGCATTTT.

The J gene is TRBJ2-7, the V gene TRBV5-1, with D perhaps matching TRBD2 (6 bases). Per germline, CDR1 SGHRS and CDR2 YFSETQ. The CDR3 has 13 residues. V lost 0 bases and J 6 bases, leaving 10 bases between the germline ends. CDR3 loop: CASSLAREGEQYF. CDR3 coding DNA: TGCGCCAGCAGCTTGGCGCGGGAAGGCGAGCAGTACTTC. Full variable domain (outside the CDR3, taken from reference TRBV5-1 and TRBJ2-7): KAGVTQTPRYLIKTRGQQVTLSCSPISGHRSVSWYQQTPGQGLQFLFEYFSETQRNKGNFPGRFSGRQFSNSRSEMNVSTLELGDSALYLCASSLAREGEQYFGPGTRLTVT.

V gene TRBV15 combines with J gene TRBJ1-5; D remains ambiguous. Trimming shortened V by 6 bases and J by 1 base, and 13 bases separated the two germline ends. This CDR3 has 15 residues. The germline V gene encodes CDR1 LNHNV and CDR2 YYDKDF (reference sequence). In nucleotides, the CDR3 is TGTGCCACCAGTTTAAGGCTAGCGAGCAATCAGCCCCAGCATTTT. It encodes CATSLRLASNQPQHF.

The rearrangement links TRBV29-1 to TRBJ2-1, with a weak D call TRBD2 (6 bases). V lost 4 bases and J lost 4, with 14 bases in between. This CDR3 spans 14 amino acids. Germline lookup yields CDR1 SQVTM and CDR2 ANQGSEA. CDR3 nucleotide sequence: TGCAGCGTTGTATCTTTACGGGAGTACAATGAGCAGTTCTTC. As protein: CSVVSLREYNEQFF.

The genes are TRBV18 and TRBJ2-2, with D unresolved. Germline CDR1 and CDR2: KGHSH and LQKENI. The CDR3 covers 13 residues. Trimming cost V 2 bases and J 5 bases, with 6 bases left between them. The DNA for the CDR3 is TGTGCCAGCTCACCAAGCATAACCGGGGAGCTGTTTTTT. It translates to CASSPSITGELFF. The full variable domain, with the rest looked up from reference TRBV18 and TRBJ2-2, is NAGVMQNPRHLVRRRGQEARLRCSPMKGHSHVYWYRQLPEEGLKFMVYLQKENIIDESGMPKERFSAEFPKEGPSILRIQQVVRGDSAAYFCASSPSITGELFFGEGSRLTVL.

The chain employs TRBV25-1 and TRBJ2-5; possibly TRBD1 or TRBD2 for D (5 bases each). The CDR3 runs 13 residues. Germline V CDR1 and CDR2: MGHDK, SYGVNS. V lost 7 bases and J lost 5, with 14 bases in between. The CDR3 DNA is TGTGCCAGCACCCCGACTTGGGGGGAGACCCAGTACTTC. It yields the protein CASTPTWGETQYF. Using reference TRBV25-1 and TRBJ2-5 for the parts outside the CDR3, the full variable domain is EADIYQTPRYLVIGTGKKITLECSQTMGHDKMYWYQQDPGMELHLIHYSYGVNSTEKGDLSSESTVSRIRTEHFPLTLESARPSHTSQYLCASTPTWGETQYFGPGTRLLVL.

This clone occurred many times. V usage is TRBV28 and J usage is TRBJ1-2; D is unclear. The ends were cut back, 0 bases at V and 6 bases at J, with 2 bases in the middle. The CDR3 contains 11 residues. CDR1 and CDR2 (germline): MDHEN, SYDVKM. The CDR3 loop reads CASSLWNGYTF. The CDR3 DNA reads as TGTGCCAGCAGTTTATGGAATGGCTACACCTTC.

J is TRBJ2-5 and V is TRBV6-1; D possibly corresponds to TRBD2 (5 bases). Germline V CDR1 and CDR2: MNHNS, SASEGT. This CDR3 comprises 14 residues. With 4 bases removed from V and 1 base from J, the gap between germline ends came to 10 bases. CDR3 in amino acids: CASSVGGSQETQYF. CDR3 bases: TGTGCCAGCAGTGTCGGCGGGTCCCAAGAGACCCAGTACTTC.

The chain links TRBV9 to TRBJ2-5; 9 bases line up with TRBD1. Germline assignment: CDR1 SGDLS and CDR2 YYNGEE. J gave up 4 bases and V 3 bases, and 7 bases lay outside the gene matches. The CDR3 contains 15 residues. The CDR3 region has the DNA TGTGCCAGCAGCGGAGGGACAGGGCCGGGAGAGACCCAGTACTTC. This codes for CASSGGTGPGETQYF.

This clone turned up a few times. The chain uses TRBV7-2 and TRBJ1-1; no firm D call. CDR3 length: 14 amino acids. CDR1 and CDR2 (germline): SGHTA, FQGNSA. Trimming took off 2 bases at V and 1 base at J, with 8 bases between the two ends. The CDR3 bases are TGTGCCAGCAGCTTATACCAGAGGAACACTGAAGCTTTCTTT. It specifies CASSLYQRNTEAFF. Filled out from reference TRBV7-2 and TRBJ1-1, the complete variable domain reads GAGVSQSPSNKVTEKGKDVELRCDPISGHTALYWYRQSLGQGLEFLIYFQGNSAPDKSGLPSDRFSAERTGGSVSTLTIQRTQQEDSAVYLCASSLYQRNTEAFFGQGTRLTVV.

This sequence joins TRBV4-1 and TRBJ1-2; 8 bases line up with TRBD1. The CDR3 covers 15 residues. The ends lost 1 base at V and 3 bases at J; junction bases unmatched: 4. Per germline, CDR1 MGHRA and CDR2 YSYEKL. CDR3 protein: CASSQVGRGHYGYTF. The CDR3 bases are TGCGCCAGCAGCCAAGTAGGCAGGGGGCACTATGGCTACACCTTC.

This clone was seen a single time. The CDR3 spells CASSYGQGADQPQHF. Written as DNA, the CDR3 is TGTGCCAGCAGCTACGGACAGGGGGCAGACCAGCCCCAGCATTTT. This rearrangement joins TRBV11-2 to TRBJ1-5; 11 positions match TRBD1. The germline CDR1 and CDR2 sequences are SGHAT and FQNNGV. V was clipped by 4 bases and J by 7 bases; unmatched bases: 6. The CDR3 is 15 residues long.

This clone has ten or more counts. The chain carries TRBV28 and TRBJ2-7, with 9 nucleotides matching TRBD2. CDR3 length: 13 residues. The trim removed 5 bases at V and 7 bases at J, leaving 6 bases unmatched. The germline V gene encodes CDR1 MDHEN and CDR2 SYDVKM. CDR3 sequence (DNA): TGTGCCAGCAGTCCAGCGGGAGGAAGTGAGCAGTACTTC. This gives the protein CASSPAGGSEQYF.

The V call is TRBV2, the J call TRBJ1-2; 8 nucleotides agree with TRBD1. Germline V gene data show CDR1 as SNHLY and CDR2 as FYNNEI. V lost 4 bases, J lost 4 bases, and 5 bases stayed unmatched. The CDR3 totals 14 residues. The CDR3 loop is CASSGQGSIYGYTF. CDR3 sequence (DNA): TGTGCCAGCAGTGGACAGGGGAGTATCTATGGCTACACCTTC.

This chain connects TRBV7-5 to TRBJ2-2; TRBD2 is the table's D call, not checked against the DNA. TRBV7-5 is a pseudogene. This CDR3 has 15 amino acids. The CDR3 nucleotides are TGTGTCAGAAGCTTTAGGATCAAGGAGGCCGGGGAGCTGTTTTTT. As protein: CVRSFRIKEAGELFF.